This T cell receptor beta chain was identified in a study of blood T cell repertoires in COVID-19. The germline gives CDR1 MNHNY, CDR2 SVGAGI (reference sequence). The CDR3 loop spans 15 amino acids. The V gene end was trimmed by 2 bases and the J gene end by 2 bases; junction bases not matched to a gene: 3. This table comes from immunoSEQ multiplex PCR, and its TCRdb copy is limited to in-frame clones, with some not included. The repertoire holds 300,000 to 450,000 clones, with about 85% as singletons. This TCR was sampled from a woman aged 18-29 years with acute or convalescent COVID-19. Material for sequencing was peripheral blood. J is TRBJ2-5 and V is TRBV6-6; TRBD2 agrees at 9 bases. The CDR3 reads CASSYSGGSQETQYF. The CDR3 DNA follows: TGTGCCAGCAGTTACAGCGGGGGGAGTCAAGAGACCCAGTACTTC.